This TCR beta chain stems from a study of blood T cell repertoires in COVID-19. Looking at the study overall: Spain, Italy and the United States supplied samples that represented acute and convalescent COVID-19.

Categorization into cohorts depended on clinical history that participants reported. Study processing details: Estimates of nucleated cell counts were drawn from the amplification of reference gene primers. Only in-frame clones appear in the TCRdb table, and some are missing; sequencing was by immunoSEQ multiplex PCR. V, J and clone size reflect that table, while D and trimming were determined from the DNA. Of about 350,000 clones listed, about 90% are singletons. The J segment lost 1 base and the V segment lost 4 bases, leaving 4 bases of the junction unmatched. The CDR3 contains 14 residues. Germline V lookup: CDR1 SGHAT, CDR2 FQNNGV.

Sequenced sample: PBMCs or T cells enriched from blood (not recorded which). The clonotype was recovered from a woman aged 25 to 39 who had recovered from COVID-19. This chain uses TRBV11-2 with TRBJ2-7; 7 bases map to TRBD2. The CDR3 is CASSYTGGSYEQYF. CDR3 in DNA: TGTGCCAGCAGCTATACGGGAGGATCCTACGAGCAGTACTTC.